The sequence of this T cell receptor beta chain was determined in a study of T cells in Graves' hyperthyroidism and ophthalmopathy. Overall study context: Peripheral blood was collected at initial diagnosis, before any treatment.

Amplified TCR beta CDR3 regions derived from RNA transcripts. The TCR CDR3 first-round RT-PCR relied on the HTBI primer set. Using its own MiXCR run on the multiplex PCR reads, TCRdb lists one record per CDR3 protein. The table lists over 650,000 distinct CDR3 sequences, approximately 16% of them singletons. The CDR3 contains 16 residues. Germline V gene data show CDR1 as SGHKS and CDR2 as YYEKEE (reference sequence). V was pared by 1 base and J by 3 bases, with 7 bases of the junction left unmatched. Diagnoses were established using clinical symptoms, serum thyroxine and TRAb, thyroid ultrasound and orbital computed tomography. Fresh peripheral blood, 10 ml, was the source of the PBMCs.

This clonotype originated in a young man with Graves' hyperthyroidism. The sequenced sample was blood. V is TRBV5-5 and J is TRBJ2-5; 9 nucleotides align to TRBD2. CDR3 DNA: TGTGCCAGCAGCTTGAGGGCTAGCGGGATGAAAGAGACCCAGTACTTC. This gives the protein CASSLRASGMKETQYF.